This T cell receptor beta chain was captured in a study of blood T cell repertoires in COVID-19. Across the study: The United States, Italy and Spain supplied acute and convalescent COVID-19 samples. From T cells, B-cell-depleted T cells, or PBMCs came the material, which was cDNA or gDNA.

CDR3 length: 17 amino acids. The germline V gene has CDR1 SGDLS and CDR2 YYNGEE. The V and J ends lost 0 bases and 4 bases, in that order; junction bases with no gene match: 12. Original processing notes: Reference gene primer amplification in the assay estimated nucleated cell counts. The protocol was immunoSEQ multiplex PCR, while the TCRdb copy is restricted to in-frame clones and leaves out a portion. The DNA was the basis for D and trimming; V, J and clone size are from that table. Of some 210,000 clones detected, around nine tenths appear once; the ten largest clones hold roughly 6.5%. This receptor was identified in a man between 60 and 75 years old who had recovered from COVID-19. Input material: peripheral blood. This chain connects TRBV9 to TRBJ1-2; 7 bases agree with TRBD1. CDR3 nucleotide sequence: TGTGCCAGCAGCGTAGGAGGTCGGGACAGAGTTTTCTATGGCTACACCTTC. This translates into CASSVGGRDRVFYGYTF. Drawing the rest from reference TRBV9 and TRBJ1-2, the complete variable domain is DSGVTQTPKHLITATGQRVTLRCSPRSGDLSVYWYQQSLDQGLQFLIQYYNGEERAKGNILERFSAQQFPDLHSELNLSSLELGDSALYFCASSVGGRDRVFYGYTFGSGTRLTVV.